This T cell receptor beta chain was profiled in a study of siplizumab effects on memory and regulatory T cells. Broader study findings: Significantly reduced by siplizumab was the cumulative frequency of alloreactive sequences, namely those traceable to unstimulated CD4+ memory cells. Proliferating clones, CD4+ or CD8+, lacked an assignable naive or memory phenotype in roughly 80-96% of cases. Proliferating Tregs from siplizumab cultures lacked functional confirmation of suppression. A mean of approximately 70% of mappable alloreactive CD4+ clones were Treg-derived with siplizumab, compared with about 30% in controls.

V was shortened by 3 bases and J by 3 bases, with 9 bases between the two germline ends. CDR3 length: 14 amino acids. Looked up from germline, CDR1 is SEHNR and CDR2 is FQNEAQ (reference sequence). Notes on this clone: Its matching antigen is unknown.

The assay was immunoSEQ multiplex PCR, and TCRdb's table has in-frame clones only and misses some. The sample records more than 85,000 clones, roughly 92% being singletons. Sequencing input: Tregs sorted from blood. The chain joins TRBV7-9 to TRBJ1-5; D call uncertain. The receptor's source is a human donor in good health. CDR3 loop: CASSFGGDNQPQHF. CDR3 DNA sequence: TGTGCCAGCAGCTTCGGCGGGGACAATCAGCCCCAGCATTTT. Full variable domain (rest looked up from reference TRBV7-9 and TRBJ1-5): DTGVSQNPRHKITKRGQNVTFRCDPISEHNRLYWYRQTLGQGPEFLTYFQNEAQLEKSRLLSDRFSAERPKGSFSTLEIQRTEQGDSAMYLCASSFGGDNQPQHFGDGTRLSIL.